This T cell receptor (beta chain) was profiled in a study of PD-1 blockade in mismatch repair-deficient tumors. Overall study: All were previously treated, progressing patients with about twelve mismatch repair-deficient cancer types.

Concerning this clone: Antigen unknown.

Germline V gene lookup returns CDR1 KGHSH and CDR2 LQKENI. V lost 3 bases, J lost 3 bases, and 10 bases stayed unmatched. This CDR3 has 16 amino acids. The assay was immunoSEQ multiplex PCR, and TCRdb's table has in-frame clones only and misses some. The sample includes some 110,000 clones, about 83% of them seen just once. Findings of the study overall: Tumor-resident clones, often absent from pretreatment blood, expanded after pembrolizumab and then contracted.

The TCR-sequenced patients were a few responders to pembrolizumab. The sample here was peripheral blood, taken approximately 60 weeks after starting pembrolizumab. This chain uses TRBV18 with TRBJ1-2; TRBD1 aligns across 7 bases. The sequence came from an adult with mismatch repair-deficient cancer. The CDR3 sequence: CASSPMGQKTYYGYTF. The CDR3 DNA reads TGTGCCAGCTCACCCATGGGACAGAAAACGTACTATGGCTACACCTTC.